Listed below are T cell receptor beta chains from one sample, sequenced in a study of CD8+CD57+ T cells in acquired aplastic anemia. MiXCR was run by TCRdb on the reads, yielding one entry per CDR3 protein. The table has under 200,000 distinct CDR3 sequences, roughly half seen once. Input material: sorted CD4+, CD8+, or CD8+CD57+ T cells (not recorded which) from PBMCs. The receptor set was obtained from a human donor with aplastic anemia. Both conserved end residues are part of each CDR3. Each record gives: D gene, J gene, V gene, clone size, CDR3 DNA, CDR3 protein. A D gene is named only where the DNA matches it firmly. Clone size is given for some rows only: seen once, a few or many times, or a class if the clone is expanded.

TRBD2 TRBJ2-1 TRBV4-2 once TGTGCCAGCAGCCCCGGGGGAGCGGGAGCCAATGAGCAGTTCTTC CASSPGGAGANEQFF
TRBD2 TRBJ2-3 TRBV9 many TGTGCCAGCAGCGTAGCTACTAGCGGCTTCACAGATACGCAGTATTTT CASSVATSGFTDTQYF
NA TRBJ2-7 TRBV30 NA TGTGCCTGGAGTGTCCCTCCGTCCTACGGGCAGTACTTC CAWSVPPSYGQYF
TRBD2 TRBJ2-3 TRBV11-2 NA TGTGCCAGCAGCTCGTCGACAGCGGGACCAGATACGCAGTATTTT CASSSSTAGPDTQYF
TRBD2 TRBJ2-3 TRBV14 NA TGTGCCAGCAGCCAAGAATTTTTCGCGGGGGGCCGCACAGATACGCAGTATTTT CASSQEFFAGGRTDTQYF
NA TRBJ2-5 TRBV2 NA TGTGCCAGCAGGATACACCCACAAGAGACCCAGTACTTC CASRIHPQETQYF
TRBD1 TRBJ1-2 TRBV7-8 NA TGTGCCAGCAGCCCATTGGGGACAGGGTATGGCTACACCTTC CASSPLGTGYGYTF
NA TRBJ2-1 TRBV20-1 NA TGCAGTGCTAGACCGAACAATGAGCAGTTCTTC CSARPNNEQFF
TRBD2 TRBJ2-7 TRBV7-2 NA TGTGCCAGCAGCTTGGGACTAGCCCCCTACGAGCAGTACTTC CASSLGLAPYEQYF
TRBD1 TRBJ1-2 TRBV27 NA TGTGCCAGCACGATTTCCGGGACAGGACGAACTAACTATGGCTACACCTTC CASTISGTGRTNYGYTF
TRBD2 TRBJ2-7 TRBV10-1 NA TGCGCCAGCAGTGAGCCAGCGGGAGAGCAGTACTTC CASSEPAGEQYF
NA TRBJ1-6 TRBV20-1 many TGCAGTGCTAGAGATGTCCAGGGACGGAATTCACCCCTCCACTTT CSARDVQGRNSPLHF
TRBD1 TRBJ1-5 TRBV4-1 many TGCGCCAGCAGACAGGGGGCTGGTCAGCCCCAGCATTTT CASRQGAGQPQHF